The rows below give T cell receptor beta chains drawn from one sample of a study of glioma-infiltrating T cells. TCRdb re-analysed the multiplex PCR reads in MiXCR, keeping a single row per CDR3 protein. The top ten clones hold around 12% of a sample with more than 300,000 distinct CDR3 sequences, about two fifths of them seen once. The source material was glioma tissue, nonneoplastic brain tissue, or PBMCs (not recorded which). The receptor source for this set is a human donor with low-grade glioma or glioblastoma, undergoing nonglioma brain surgery, or in good health (not recorded which). Each CDR3 is given with its conserved first and last residue. D genes are given only for firm matches. Clone size, where shown, is once, few, many, or a class for clones that have expanded.

clone_size: NA; cdr3_length: 16; d_call: NA; v_call: TRBV25-1; j_call: TRBJ1-6; cdr3_nt: TGTGCCAGCAGTGAGTCGGACCGTGTTAAGGATTCACCCCTCAACTTT; cdr3_aa: CASSESDRVKDSPLNF
clone_size: NA; cdr3_length: 13; d_call: NA; v_call: TRBV28; j_call: TRBJ1-3; cdr3_nt: TGTGCCAGCCCGGGTTTAAGGGAAAACACCATATATTTT; cdr3_aa: CASPGLRENTIYF
clone_size: many; cdr3_length: 17; d_call: NA; v_call: TRBV27; j_call: TRBJ1-2; cdr3_nt: TGTGCCAGCAGTTTGTCTTTCTTTCGGTTGGTACGGGAGGGCTACACCTTC; cdr3_aa: CASSLSFFRLVREGYTF
clone_size: many; cdr3_length: 16; d_call: TRBD2; v_call: TRBV6-1; j_call: TRBJ2-2; cdr3_nt: TGTGCCAGCAGACAAGGACTAGCGGCGAACACCGGGGAGCTGTTTTTT; cdr3_aa: CASRQGLAANTGELFF
clone_size: NA; cdr3_length: 15; d_call: TRBD2; v_call: TRBV7-2; j_call: TRBJ2-3; cdr3_nt: TGTGCCAGCAGCTCCACGACTAGCGGCACAGATACGCAGTATTTT; cdr3_aa: CASSSTTSGTDTQYF
clone_size: many; cdr3_length: 13; d_call: NA; v_call: TRBV28; j_call: TRBJ2-3; cdr3_nt: TGTGCCAGCAGTTTACCTTTTGTAGATACGCAGTATTTT; cdr3_aa: CASSLPFVDTQYF
clone_size: few; cdr3_length: 15; d_call: NA; v_call: TRBV20-1; j_call: TRBJ2-7; cdr3_nt: TGCAGTGCTAGAGACCCCGGCGGTGGGACCTACGAGCAGTACTTC; cdr3_aa: CSARDPGGGTYEQYF
clone_size: NA; cdr3_length: 15; d_call: NA; v_call: TRBV12-3/TRBV12-4; j_call: TRBJ2-5; cdr3_nt: TGTGCCAGCAGCCCGGGCGGGACAGAGAAAGAGACCCAGTACTTC; cdr3_aa: CASSPGGTEKETQYF
clone_size: once; cdr3_length: 15; d_call: NA; v_call: TRBV14; j_call: TRBJ2-4; cdr3_nt: TGTGCCAGCAGCCAAGTGGGGACAGCCAAAAACATTCAGTACTTC; cdr3_aa: CASSQVGTAKNIQYF
clone_size: many; cdr3_length: 12; d_call: NA; v_call: TRBV28; j_call: TRBJ1-1; cdr3_nt: TGTGCCAGCAGTTTAAGGGAGAATGAAGCTTTCTTT; cdr3_aa: CASSLRENEAFF
clone_size: few; cdr3_length: 13; d_call: TRBD1; v_call: TRBV5-4; j_call: TRBJ1-2; cdr3_nt: TGTGCCAGCACCACGGGACAGGGAAGGGGCTACACCTTC; cdr3_aa: CASTTGQGRGYTF
clone_size: many; cdr3_length: 14; d_call: TRBD1; v_call: TRBV6-2/TRBV6-3; j_call: TRBJ1-2; cdr3_nt: TGTGCCAGCAGTTACGGGACAGCCGCCTATGGCTACACCTTC; cdr3_aa: CASSYGTAAYGYTF
clone_size: few; cdr3_length: 16; d_call: NA; v_call: TRBV2; j_call: TRBJ2-3; cdr3_nt: TGTGCCAGCAGCAAAGGGGACTCTTCCGTCACAGATACGCAGTATTTT; cdr3_aa: CASSKGDSSVTDTQYF
clone_size: many; cdr3_length: 13; d_call: TRBD1; v_call: TRBV7-2; j_call: TRBJ2-5; cdr3_nt: TGTGCCAGCAGCAACAGGGGTCAAGGGACCCAGTACTTC; cdr3_aa: CASSNRGQGTQYF
clone_size: NA; cdr3_length: 14; d_call: TRBD1; v_call: TRBV15; j_call: TRBJ2-7; cdr3_nt: TGTGCCACCAGAAGAGATTCGGGGACAGGTGAGCAGCACTTC; cdr3_aa: CATRRDSGTGEQHF
clone_size: NA; cdr3_length: 17; d_call: TRBD1; v_call: TRBV6-5; j_call: TRBJ2-7; cdr3_nt: TGTGCCAGCAGTACCCCGGGACAGGGGCGAAGCTCCTACGAGCAGTACTTC; cdr3_aa: CASSTPGQGRSSYEQYF
clone_size: few; cdr3_length: 15; d_call: TRBD2; v_call: TRBV3-1; j_call: TRBJ2-1; cdr3_nt: TGTGCCAGCAGCGGACGACTAGCGGCCTACAATGAGCAGTTCTTC; cdr3_aa: CASSGRLAAYNEQFF
clone_size: NA; cdr3_length: 18; d_call: TRBD2; v_call: TRBV6-5; j_call: TRBJ2-1; cdr3_nt: TGTGCCAGCAGTTACAGGCCTAGCGGGAGTTGGTCCTACAATGAGCAGTTCTTC; cdr3_aa: CASSYRPSGSWSYNEQFF
clone_size: NA; cdr3_length: 14; d_call: TRBD1; v_call: TRBV24-1; j_call: TRBJ2-3; cdr3_nt: TGTGCCACCAGTCCGGGACAGGGGGCGGATACGCAGTATTTT; cdr3_aa: CATSPGQGADTQYF
clone_size: few; cdr3_length: 13; d_call: NA; v_call: TRBV28; j_call: TRBJ2-3; cdr3_nt: TGTGCCAGCAGTTGGGGTGGTCGGGATGCGCAGTATTTT; cdr3_aa: CASSWGGRDAQYF
clone_size: few; cdr3_length: 17; d_call: TRBD1; v_call: TRBV19; j_call: TRBJ1-5; cdr3_nt: TGTGCCAGTAGTCGGGGACAGATCGTCTATAGCAATCAGCCCCAGCATTTT; cdr3_aa: CASSRGQIVYSNQPQHF
clone_size: NA; cdr3_length: 14; d_call: NA; v_call: TRBV4-1; j_call: TRBJ2-7; cdr3_nt: TGCGCCAGCAGCTCCCGGGACACCTCCTACGAGCAGTACTTC; cdr3_aa: CASSSRDTSYEQYF
clone_size: NA; cdr3_length: 15; d_call: TRBD1; v_call: TRBV20-1; j_call: TRBJ2-3; cdr3_nt: TGCAGTGCTAGAGACACAGGGGGTGTGGGAGATACGCAGTATTTT; cdr3_aa: CSARDTGGVGDTQYF
clone_size: few; cdr3_length: 14; d_call: NA; v_call: TRBV6-2/TRBV6-3; j_call: TRBJ2-7; cdr3_nt: TGTGCCAGCAGTTGGGAGACGGAACCCTACGAGCAGTACTTC; cdr3_aa: CASSWETEPYEQYF
clone_size: few; cdr3_length: 18; d_call: TRBD2; v_call: TRBV4-3; j_call: TRBJ2-1; cdr3_nt: TGCGCCAGCAGCCAAGACCCCGGACTAGCGGGAGGGTTAAATGAGCAGTTCTTC; cdr3_aa: CASSQDPGLAGGLNEQFF
clone_size: once; cdr3_length: 15; d_call: NA; v_call: TRBV28; j_call: TRBJ1-4; cdr3_nt: TGTGCCAGCAACCATGGGTGTAGTTTCGGGGAAAAACTGTTTTTT; cdr3_aa: CASNHGCSFGEKLFF
clone_size: NA; cdr3_length: 16; d_call: TRBD1; v_call: TRBV19; j_call: TRBJ1-1; cdr3_nt: TGTGCCAGTAGTATAGGGACTCGGGACAGGAACACTGAAGCTTTCTTT; cdr3_aa: CASSIGTRDRNTEAFF
clone_size: NA; cdr3_length: 15; d_call: NA; v_call: TRBV20-1; j_call: TRBJ2-3; cdr3_nt: TGCAGTGCTAGGGATCGGAGGGGGGGCACAGATACGCAGTATTTT; cdr3_aa: CSARDRRGGTDTQYF
clone_size: NA; cdr3_length: 13; d_call: TRBD2; v_call: TRBV20-1; j_call: TRBJ2-7; cdr3_nt: TGCAGTGTTAGCGGGAGTGGGCCCTACGAGCAGTACTTC; cdr3_aa: CSVSGSGPYEQYF
clone_size: once; cdr3_length: 16; d_call: TRBD2; v_call: TRBV18; j_call: TRBJ2-1; cdr3_nt: TGTGCCAGCTCAAACTATAGCGGGAACACGAACAATGAGCAGTTCTTC; cdr3_aa: CASSNYSGNTNNEQFF
clone_size: few; cdr3_length: 13; d_call: NA; v_call: TRBV27; j_call: TRBJ1-2; cdr3_nt: TGTGCCAGCAGTTTAAGAGGGTGTAGAGGCTACACCTTC; cdr3_aa: CASSLRGCRGYTF
clone_size: many; cdr3_length: 13; d_call: NA; v_call: TRBV20-1; j_call: TRBJ1-2; cdr3_nt: TGCAGTGCTAGAAGAGGGGAGGGCTATGGCTACACCTTC; cdr3_aa: CSARRGEGYGYTF
clone_size: once; cdr3_length: 15; d_call: TRBD1; v_call: TRBV28; j_call: TRBJ2-7; cdr3_nt: TGTGCCAGCAGCTTAAGGGACAGTCCATCCTACGAGCAGTACTTC; cdr3_aa: CASSLRDSPSYEQYF
clone_size: NA; cdr3_length: 15; d_call: TRBD1; v_call: TRBV5-5; j_call: TRBJ2-1; cdr3_nt: TGTGCCAGCAGCTTGCACAGGGGGATTCAGGATGAGCAGTTCTTC; cdr3_aa: CASSLHRGIQDEQFF
clone_size: NA; cdr3_length: 15; d_call: NA; v_call: TRBV5-4; j_call: TRBJ2-5; cdr3_nt: TGTGCCAGCAGCGGCCAACACAGTTACCAAGAGACCCAGTACTTC; cdr3_aa: CASSGQHSYQETQYF
clone_size: many; cdr3_length: 14; d_call: NA; v_call: TRBV6-1; j_call: TRBJ2-3; cdr3_nt: TGTGCCAGCTGGTCTGCAATCCTGGCAGATACGCAGTATTTT; cdr3_aa: CASWSAILADTQYF